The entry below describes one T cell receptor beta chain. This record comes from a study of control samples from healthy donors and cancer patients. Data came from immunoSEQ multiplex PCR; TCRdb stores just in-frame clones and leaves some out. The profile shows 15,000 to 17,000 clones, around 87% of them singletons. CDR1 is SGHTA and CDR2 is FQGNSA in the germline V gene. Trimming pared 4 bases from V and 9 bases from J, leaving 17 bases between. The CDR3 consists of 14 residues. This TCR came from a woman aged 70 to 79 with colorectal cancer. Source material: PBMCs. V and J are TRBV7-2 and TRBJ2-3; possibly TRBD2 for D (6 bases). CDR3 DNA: TGTGCCAGCAGCTCGGGACTGCAGGTAGAGACGCAGTATTTT. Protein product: CASSSGLQVETQYF.